These T cell receptor beta chains were read from a single sample in a study of CD8 T cells in Susac syndrome. TCRdb used MiXCR to reprocess the immunoSEQ multiplex PCR reads, holding one entry per CDR3 protein. The sample has about 140,000 distinct CDR3 sequences; roughly 95% are singletons. Source material: CD4+ T cells from PBMCs. The receptors come from a human donor with multiple sclerosis. Both conserved end residues are part of each CDR3. Each record gives: V gene, J gene, CDR3 protein.

V: TRBV4-1
J: TRBJ2-7
CDR3: CASSPGLRSVQYF

V: TRBV4-1
J: TRBJ1-5
CDR3: CASSQGSNSYSNQPQHF

V: TRBV30
J: TRBJ1-2
CDR3: CAWSNRDRGDGYTF

V: TRBV4-1
J: TRBJ2-5
CDR3: CASSQDGLKETQYF

V: TRBV5-1
J: TRBJ1-2
CDR3: CASSLRTGGDGYTF

V: TRBV4-3
J: TRBJ2-2
CDR3: CASSDRGYTGELFF

V: TRBV2
J: TRBJ2-1
CDR3: CASTQGRDEQFF

V: TRBV5-1
J: TRBJ2-7
CDR3: CASSSPGRGEYEQYF

V: TRBV20-1
J: TRBJ1-5
CDR3: CSARIARQGTVNQPQHF

V: TRBV7-8
J: TRBJ2-5
CDR3: CASSLVGPGAQYF

V: TRBV9
J: TRBJ2-5
CDR3: CASSVGGHNQETQYF

V: TRBV27
J: TRBJ1-2
CDR3: CASSPLDRVDINGYTF

V: TRBV7-6
J: TRBJ1-5
CDR3: CASSLGPADSNQPQHF

V: TRBV5-1
J: TRBJ2-3
CDR3: CASSLDFTDTQYF

V: TRBV3-1
J: TRBJ2-6
CDR3: CASSLKGNVLTF

V: TRBV7-9
J: TRBJ1-2
CDR3: CASSPWTKNYGYTF

V: TRBV4-3
J: TRBJ1-5
CDR3: CASSQGSGHQPQHF

V: TRBV20-1
J: TRBJ1-1
CDR3: CSGKGGLEAFF

V: TRBV7-6
J: TRBJ2-5
CDR3: CASSMFLGQETQYF

V: TRBV28
J: TRBJ2-7
CDR3: CASMATHEQYF

V: TRBV23-1
J: TRBJ2-2
CDR3: CASKHDRAGGTGELFF

V: TRBV19
J: TRBJ1-2
CDR3: CASSSTGLGNYGYTF

V: TRBV5-4
J: TRBJ2-3
CDR3: CASSLTGPPDTQYF

V: TRBV3-1
J: TRBJ2-7
CDR3: CASSQAPSGRREQYF

V: TRBV29-1
J: TRBJ2-7
CDR3: CSVEGTGNYEQYF

V: TRBV29-1
J: TRBJ1-5
CDR3: CSVAGAVNQPQHF

V: TRBV20-1
J: TRBJ1-2
CDR3: CSARGGRDYGYTF

V: TRBV5-1
J: TRBJ1-1
CDR3: CASSLGHRDTDTEAFF

V: TRBV5-6
J: TRBJ2-4
CDR3: CASSQTGGGKNIQYF

V: TRBV7-3
J: TRBJ2-6
CDR3: CASRPASGANVLTF

V: TRBV4-1
J: TRBJ2-7
CDR3: CASSQAYMGQGSYEQYF

V: TRBV5-1
J: TRBJ2-7
CDR3: CASGTGTNTYEQYF

V: TRBV7-8
J: TRBJ2-4
CDR3: CASSLVGTATSGGLLAKNIQYF

V: TRBV5-5
J: TRBJ2-5
CDR3: CASSLEGGRETQYF

V: TRBV18
J: TRBJ2-1
CDR3: CASSPVNEQFF

V: TRBV2
J: TRBJ1-1
CDR3: CASGTANTEAFF